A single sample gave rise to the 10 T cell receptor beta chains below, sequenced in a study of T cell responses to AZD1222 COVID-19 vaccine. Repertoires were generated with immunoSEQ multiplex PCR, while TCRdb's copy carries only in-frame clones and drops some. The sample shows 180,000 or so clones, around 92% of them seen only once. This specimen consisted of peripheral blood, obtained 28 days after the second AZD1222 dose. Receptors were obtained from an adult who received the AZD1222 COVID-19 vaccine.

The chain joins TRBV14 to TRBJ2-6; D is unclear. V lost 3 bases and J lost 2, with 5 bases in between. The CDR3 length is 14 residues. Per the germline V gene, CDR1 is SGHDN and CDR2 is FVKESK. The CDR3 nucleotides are TGTGCCAGCAGCCATAAGCCTGGGGCCAACGTCCTGACTTTC. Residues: CASSHKPGANVLTF.

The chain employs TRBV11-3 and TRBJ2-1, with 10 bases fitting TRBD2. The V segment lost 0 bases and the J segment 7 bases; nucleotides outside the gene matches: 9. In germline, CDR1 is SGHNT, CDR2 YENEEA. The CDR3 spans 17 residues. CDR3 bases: TGTGCCAGCAGCTTAGATCAGGGGCTAGCGGGGGAAAATGAGCAGTTCTTC. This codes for CASSLDQGLAGENEQFF.

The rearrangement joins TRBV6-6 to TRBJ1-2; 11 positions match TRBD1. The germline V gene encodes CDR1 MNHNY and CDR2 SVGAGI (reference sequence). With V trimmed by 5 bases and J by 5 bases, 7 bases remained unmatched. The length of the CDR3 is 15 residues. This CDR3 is CASSLPGQGGYGYTF. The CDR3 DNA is TGTGCCAGCAGTCTTCCGGGACAGGGGGGGTATGGCTACACCTTC.

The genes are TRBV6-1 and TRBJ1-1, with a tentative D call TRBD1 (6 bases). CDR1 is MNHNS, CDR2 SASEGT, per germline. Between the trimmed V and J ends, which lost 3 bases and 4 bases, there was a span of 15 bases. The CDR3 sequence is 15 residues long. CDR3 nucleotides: TGTGCCAGCAGTGAGACAGGATCTTCAGGCACTGAAGCTTTCTTT. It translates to CASSETGSSGTEAFF.

The CDR3 DNA reads as TGCGCCAGCAGCCCCATTGGGGCGGGACACCAGAACACTGAAGCTTTCTTT. Its protein product is CASSPIGAGHQNTEAFF. The chain links TRBV4-1 to TRBJ1-1, with D possibly matching TRBD1 (6 bases). The CDR3 length is 17 residues. The V and J ends lost 4 bases and 1 base respectively, with 19 bases between them. Germline CDR1 and CDR2: MGHRA and YSYEKL.

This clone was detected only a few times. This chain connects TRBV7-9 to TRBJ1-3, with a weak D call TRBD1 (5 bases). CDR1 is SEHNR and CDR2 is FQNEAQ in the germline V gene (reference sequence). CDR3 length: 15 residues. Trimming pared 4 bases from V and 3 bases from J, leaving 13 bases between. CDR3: CASSSGGAHGNTIYF. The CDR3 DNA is TGTGCCAGCAGCTCCGGAGGGGCACATGGAAACACCATATATTTT.

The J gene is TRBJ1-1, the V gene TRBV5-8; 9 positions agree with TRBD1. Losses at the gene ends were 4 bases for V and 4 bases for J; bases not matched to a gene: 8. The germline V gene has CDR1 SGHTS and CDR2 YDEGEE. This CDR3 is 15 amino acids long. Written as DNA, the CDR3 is TGTGCCAGCAGCACTGGACAGGGGAAAAGCACTGAAGCTTTCTTT. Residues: CASSTGQGKSTEAFF.

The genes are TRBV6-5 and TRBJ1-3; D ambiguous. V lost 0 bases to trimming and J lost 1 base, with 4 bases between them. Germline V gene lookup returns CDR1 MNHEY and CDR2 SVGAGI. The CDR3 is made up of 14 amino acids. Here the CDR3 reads CASSYSTSGNTIYF. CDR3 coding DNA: TGTGCCAGCAGTTACTCGACATCTGGAAACACCATATATTTT.

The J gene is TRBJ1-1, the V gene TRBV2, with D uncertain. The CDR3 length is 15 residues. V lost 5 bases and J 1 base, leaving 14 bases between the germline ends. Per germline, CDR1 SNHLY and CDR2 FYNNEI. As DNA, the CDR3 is TGTGCCAGCAGTCCTGACCCGACACCGAACACTGAAGCTTTCTTT. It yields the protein CASSPDPTPNTEAFF.

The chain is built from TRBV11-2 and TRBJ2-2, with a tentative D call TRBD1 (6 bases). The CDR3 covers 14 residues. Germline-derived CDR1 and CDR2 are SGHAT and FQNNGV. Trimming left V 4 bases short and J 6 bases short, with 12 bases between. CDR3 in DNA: TGTGCCAGCAGCTGGGGGCTAGCCGCCGGGGAGCTGTTTTTT. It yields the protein CASSWGLAAGELFF.